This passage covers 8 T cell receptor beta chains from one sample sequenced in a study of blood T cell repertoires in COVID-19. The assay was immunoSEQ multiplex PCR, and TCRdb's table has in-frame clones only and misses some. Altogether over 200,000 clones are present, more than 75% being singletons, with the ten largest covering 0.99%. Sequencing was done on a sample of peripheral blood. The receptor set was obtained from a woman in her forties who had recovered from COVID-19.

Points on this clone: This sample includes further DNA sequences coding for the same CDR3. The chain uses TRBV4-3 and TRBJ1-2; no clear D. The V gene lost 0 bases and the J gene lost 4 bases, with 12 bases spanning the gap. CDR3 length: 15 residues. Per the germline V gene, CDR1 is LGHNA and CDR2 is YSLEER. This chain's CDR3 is CASSQDRGARYGYTF. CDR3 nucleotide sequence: TGCGCCAGCAGCCAAGATCGGGGAGCGCGCTATGGCTACACCTTC.

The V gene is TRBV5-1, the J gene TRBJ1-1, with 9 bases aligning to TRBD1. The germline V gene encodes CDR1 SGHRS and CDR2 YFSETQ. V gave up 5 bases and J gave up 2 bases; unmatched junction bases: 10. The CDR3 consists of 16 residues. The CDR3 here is CASRAYTGGTNTEAFF. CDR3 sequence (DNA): TGCGCCAGCAGGGCCTATACAGGGGGCACCAACACTGAAGCTTTCTTT. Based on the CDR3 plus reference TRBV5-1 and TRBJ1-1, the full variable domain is KAGVTQTPRYLIKTRGQQVTLSCSPISGHRSVSWYQQTPGQGLQFLFEYFSETQRNKGNFPGRFSGRQFSNSRSEMNVSTLELGDSALYLCASRAYTGGTNTEAFFGQGTRLTVV.

The CDR3 sequence is CASSQVGLASGELFF. The CDR3 DNA reads as TGTGCCAGCAGCCAAGTCGGGCTAGCTTCCGGGGAGCTGTTTTTT. The chain joins TRBV3-1 (or the pseudogene TRBV3-2) to TRBJ2-2, with D possibly matching TRBD2 (5 bases). The V end lost 1 base, the J end lost 6 bases, and 12 bases lay between the germline ends. The germline V gene has CDR1 LGHDT and CDR2 YNNKEL (reference sequence). The CDR3 length is 15 residues.

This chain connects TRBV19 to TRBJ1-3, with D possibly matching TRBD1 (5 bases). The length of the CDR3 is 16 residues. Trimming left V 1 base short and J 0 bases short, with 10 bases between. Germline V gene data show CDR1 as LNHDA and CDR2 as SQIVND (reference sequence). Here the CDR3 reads CASSIGAGRSGNTIYF. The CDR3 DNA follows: TGTGCCAGTAGTATAGGGGCGGGGCGCTCTGGAAACACCATATATTTT. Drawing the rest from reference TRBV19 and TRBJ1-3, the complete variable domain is DGGITQSPKYLFRKEGQNVTLSCEQNLNHDAMYWYRQDPGQGLRLIYYSQIVNDFQKGDIAEGYSVSREKKESFPLTVTSAQKNPTAFYLCASSIGAGRSGNTIYFGEGSWLTVV.

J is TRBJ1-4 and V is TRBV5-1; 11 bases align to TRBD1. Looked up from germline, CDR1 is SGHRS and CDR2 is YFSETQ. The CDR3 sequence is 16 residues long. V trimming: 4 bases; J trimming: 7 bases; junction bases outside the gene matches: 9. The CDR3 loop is CASSPGTGGGFEKLFF. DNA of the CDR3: TGCGCCAGCAGCCCTGGGACAGGGGGAGGATTTGAAAAACTGTTTTTT.

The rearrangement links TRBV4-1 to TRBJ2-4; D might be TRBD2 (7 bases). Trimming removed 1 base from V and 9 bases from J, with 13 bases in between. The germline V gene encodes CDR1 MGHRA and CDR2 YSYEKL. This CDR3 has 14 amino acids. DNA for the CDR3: TGCGCCAGCAGCCAAGCCGGGGGGCTCGGCATTCAGTACTTC. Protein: CASSQAGGLGIQYF.

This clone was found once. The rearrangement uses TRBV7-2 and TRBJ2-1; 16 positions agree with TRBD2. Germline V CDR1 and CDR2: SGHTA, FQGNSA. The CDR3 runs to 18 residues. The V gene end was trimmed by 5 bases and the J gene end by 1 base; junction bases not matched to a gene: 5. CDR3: CASSPGLAGGLSYNEQFF. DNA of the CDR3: TGTGCCAGCAGCCCGGGACTAGCGGGAGGGCTGTCCTACAATGAGCAGTTCTTC.

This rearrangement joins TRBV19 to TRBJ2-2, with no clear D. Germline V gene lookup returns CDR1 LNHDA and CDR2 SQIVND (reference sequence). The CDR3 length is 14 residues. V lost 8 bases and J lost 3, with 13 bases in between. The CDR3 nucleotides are TGTGCCAGTGCCCCAGCAGGATACACCGGGGAGCTGTTTTTT. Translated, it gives CASAPAGYTGELFF. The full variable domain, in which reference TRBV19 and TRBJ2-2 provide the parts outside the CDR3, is DGGITQSPKYLFRKEGQNVTLSCEQNLNHDAMYWYRQDPGQGLRLIYYSQIVNDFQKGDIAEGYSVSREKKESFPLTVTSAQKNPTAFYLCASAPAGYTGELFFGEGSRLTVL.